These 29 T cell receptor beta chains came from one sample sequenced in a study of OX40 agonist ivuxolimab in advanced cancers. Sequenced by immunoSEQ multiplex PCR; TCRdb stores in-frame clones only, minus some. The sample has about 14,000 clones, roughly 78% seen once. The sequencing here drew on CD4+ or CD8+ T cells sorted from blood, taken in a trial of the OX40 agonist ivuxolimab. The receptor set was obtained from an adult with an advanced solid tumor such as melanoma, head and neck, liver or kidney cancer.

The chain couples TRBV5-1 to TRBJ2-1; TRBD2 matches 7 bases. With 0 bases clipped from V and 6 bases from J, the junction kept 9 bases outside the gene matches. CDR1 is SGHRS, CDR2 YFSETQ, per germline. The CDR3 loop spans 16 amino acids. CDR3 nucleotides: TGCGCCAGCAGCTTGGTTCCCGGGGAGGGCGGCAATGAGCAGTTCTTC. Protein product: CASSLVPGEGGNEQFF.

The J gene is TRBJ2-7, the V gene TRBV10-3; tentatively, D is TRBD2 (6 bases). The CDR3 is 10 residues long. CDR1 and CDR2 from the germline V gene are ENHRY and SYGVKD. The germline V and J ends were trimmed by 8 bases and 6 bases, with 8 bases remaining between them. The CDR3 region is CAIGGVEQYF. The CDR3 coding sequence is TGTGCCATCGGCGGGGTCGAGCAGTACTTC.

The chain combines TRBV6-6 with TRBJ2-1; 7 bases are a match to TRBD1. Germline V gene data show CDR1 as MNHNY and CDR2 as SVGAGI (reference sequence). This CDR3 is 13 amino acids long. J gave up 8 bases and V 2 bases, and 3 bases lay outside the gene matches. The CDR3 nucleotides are TGTGCCAGCAGTTACGTACAGGGGTATGAGCAGTTCTTC. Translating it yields CASSYVQGYEQFF.

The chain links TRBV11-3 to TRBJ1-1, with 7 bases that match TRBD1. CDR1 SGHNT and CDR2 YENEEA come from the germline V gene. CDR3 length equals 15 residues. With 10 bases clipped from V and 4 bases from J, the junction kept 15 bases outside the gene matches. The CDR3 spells CATERGEGATTEAFF. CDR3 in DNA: TGTGCCACCGAAAGAGGGGAGGGGGCGACCACTGAAGCTTTCTTT.

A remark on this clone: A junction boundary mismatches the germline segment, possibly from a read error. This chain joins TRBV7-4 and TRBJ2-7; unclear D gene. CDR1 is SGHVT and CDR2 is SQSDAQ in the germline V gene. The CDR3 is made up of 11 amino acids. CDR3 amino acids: CASSLVGPHLF. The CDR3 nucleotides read TGTGCCAGCAGCTTAGTTGGGCCCCACCTCTTC.

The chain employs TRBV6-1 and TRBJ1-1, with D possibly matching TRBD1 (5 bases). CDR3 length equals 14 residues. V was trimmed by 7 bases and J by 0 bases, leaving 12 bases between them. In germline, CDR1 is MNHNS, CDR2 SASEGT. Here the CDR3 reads CASMKGTMNTEAFF. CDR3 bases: TGTGCCAGCATGAAGGGGACTATGAACACTGAAGCTTTCTTT.

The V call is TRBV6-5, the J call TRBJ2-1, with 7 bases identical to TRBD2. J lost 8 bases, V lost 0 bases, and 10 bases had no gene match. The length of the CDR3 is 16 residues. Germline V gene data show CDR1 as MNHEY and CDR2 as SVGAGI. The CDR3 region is CASSYSASGIIYEQFF. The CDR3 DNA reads TGTGCCAGCAGTTACTCGGCTAGCGGCATTATTTATGAGCAGTTCTTC.

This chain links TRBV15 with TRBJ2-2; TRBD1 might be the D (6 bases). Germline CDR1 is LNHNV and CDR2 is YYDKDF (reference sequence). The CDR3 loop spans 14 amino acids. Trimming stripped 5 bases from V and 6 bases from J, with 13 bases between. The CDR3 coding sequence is TGTGCCACCAGCGGCTCTTGGGGGCCCGGGGAGCTGTTTTTT. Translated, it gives CATSGSWGPGELFF. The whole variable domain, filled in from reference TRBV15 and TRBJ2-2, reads DAMVIQNPRYQVTQFGKPVTLSCSQTLNHNVMYWYQQKSSQAPKLLFHYYDKDFNNEADTPDNFQSRRPNTSFCFLDIRSPGLGDTAMYLCATSGSWGPGELFFGEGSRLTVL.

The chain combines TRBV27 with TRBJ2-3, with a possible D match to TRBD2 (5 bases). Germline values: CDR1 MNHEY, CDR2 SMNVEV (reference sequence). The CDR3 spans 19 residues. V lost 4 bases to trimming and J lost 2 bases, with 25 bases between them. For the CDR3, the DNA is TGTGCCAGCAGTTCCCCCCGGTGGACTGTCGACCTATCCACAGATACGCAGTATTTT. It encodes CASSSPRWTVDLSTDTQYF.

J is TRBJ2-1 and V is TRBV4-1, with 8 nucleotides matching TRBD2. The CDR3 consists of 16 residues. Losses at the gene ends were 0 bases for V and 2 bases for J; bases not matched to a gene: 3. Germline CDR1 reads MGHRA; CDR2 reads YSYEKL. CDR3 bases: TGCGCCAGCAGCCAAGACGAGCGGGAGACCTACAATGAGCAGTTCTTC. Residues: CASSQDERETYNEQFF.

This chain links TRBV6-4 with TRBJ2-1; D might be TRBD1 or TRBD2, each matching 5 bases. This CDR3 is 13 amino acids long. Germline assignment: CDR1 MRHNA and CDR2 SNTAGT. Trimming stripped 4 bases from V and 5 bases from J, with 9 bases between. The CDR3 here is CASSAGTHNEQFF. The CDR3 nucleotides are TGTGCCAGCAGTGCTGGGACCCACAATGAGCAGTTCTTC.

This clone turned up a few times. CDR3 DNA sequence: TGTGCCACCCAGCGGTGGGACAGTCACCTCCAGCCCCAGCATTTT. Amino acid sequence: CATQRWDSHLQPQHF. This sequence joins TRBV6-5 and TRBJ1-5; 7 bases fit TRBD1. Germline CDR1 MNHEY, CDR2 SVGAGI. V shed 10 bases and J 7 bases; nucleotides not matched to a gene: 16. This CDR3 has 15 amino acids.

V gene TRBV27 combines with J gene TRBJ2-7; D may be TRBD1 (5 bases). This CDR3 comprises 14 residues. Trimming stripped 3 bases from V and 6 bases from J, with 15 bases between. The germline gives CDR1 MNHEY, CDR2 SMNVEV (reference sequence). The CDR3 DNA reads TGTGCCAGCAGTTTTGGGCGACAGATCGGCGAGCAGTACTTC. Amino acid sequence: CASSFGRQIGEQYF.

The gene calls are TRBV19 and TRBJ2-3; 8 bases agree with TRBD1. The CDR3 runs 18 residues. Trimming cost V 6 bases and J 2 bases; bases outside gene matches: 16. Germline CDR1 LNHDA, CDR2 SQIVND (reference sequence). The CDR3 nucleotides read TGTGCCAGTAGAGGGTCAGGGGGCGCGAATACTTTCACAGATACGCAGTATTTT. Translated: CASRGSGGANTFTDTQYF.

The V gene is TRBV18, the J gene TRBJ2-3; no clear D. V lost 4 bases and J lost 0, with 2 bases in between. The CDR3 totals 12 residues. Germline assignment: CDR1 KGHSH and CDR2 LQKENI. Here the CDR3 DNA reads TGTGCCAGCTCACTTAGCACAGATACGCAGTATTTT. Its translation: CASSLSTDTQYF.

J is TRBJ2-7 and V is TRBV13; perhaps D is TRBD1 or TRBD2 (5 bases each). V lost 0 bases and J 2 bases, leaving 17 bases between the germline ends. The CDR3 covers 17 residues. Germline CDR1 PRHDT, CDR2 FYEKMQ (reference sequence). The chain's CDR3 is CASSLGLPGPRTYEQYF. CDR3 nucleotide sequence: TGTGCCAGCAGCTTAGGCCTTCCGGGACCGAGAACCTACGAGCAGTACTTC.

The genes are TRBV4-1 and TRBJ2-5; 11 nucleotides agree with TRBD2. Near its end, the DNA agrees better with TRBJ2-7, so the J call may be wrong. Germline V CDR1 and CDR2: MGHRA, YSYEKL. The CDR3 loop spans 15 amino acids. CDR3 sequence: CASSQGLAATYEQYF. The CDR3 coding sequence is TGCGCCAGCAGCCAGGGACTAGCGGCAACCTACGAGCAGTACTTC.

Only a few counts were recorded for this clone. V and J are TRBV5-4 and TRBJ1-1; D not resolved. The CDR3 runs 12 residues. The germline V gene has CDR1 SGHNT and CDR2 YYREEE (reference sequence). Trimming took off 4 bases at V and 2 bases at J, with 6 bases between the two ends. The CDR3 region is CASSQANTEAFF. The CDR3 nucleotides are TGTGCCAGCAGCCAGGCCAACACTGAAGCTTTCTTT.

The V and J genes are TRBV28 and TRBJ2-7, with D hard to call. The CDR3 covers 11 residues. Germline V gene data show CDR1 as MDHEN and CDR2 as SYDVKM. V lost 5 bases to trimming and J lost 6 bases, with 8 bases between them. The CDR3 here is CASSTNGEQYF. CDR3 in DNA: TGTGCCAGCAGTACTAACGGCGAGCAGTACTTC. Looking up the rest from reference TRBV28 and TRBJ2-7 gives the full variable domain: DVKVTQSSRYLVKRTGEKVFLECVQDMDHENMFWYRQDPGLGLRLIYFSYDVKMKEKGDIPEGYSVSREKKERFSLILESASTNQTSMYLCASSTNGEQYFGPGTRLTVT.

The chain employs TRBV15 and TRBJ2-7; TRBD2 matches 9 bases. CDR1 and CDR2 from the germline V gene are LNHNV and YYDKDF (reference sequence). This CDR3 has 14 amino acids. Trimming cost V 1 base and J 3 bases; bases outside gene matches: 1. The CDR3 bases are TGTGCCACCAGCAGAGTGACTAGCGGCTACGAGCAGTACTTC. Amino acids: CATSRVTSGYEQYF.

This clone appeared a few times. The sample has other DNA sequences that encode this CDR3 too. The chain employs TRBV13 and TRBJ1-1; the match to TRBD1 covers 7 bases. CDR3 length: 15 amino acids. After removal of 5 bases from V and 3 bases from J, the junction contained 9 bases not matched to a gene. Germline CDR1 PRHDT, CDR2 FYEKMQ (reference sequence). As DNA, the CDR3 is TGTGCCAGCAGCACTCGACAGGGAGGGGACACTGAAGCTTTCTTT. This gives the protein CASSTRQGGDTEAFF.

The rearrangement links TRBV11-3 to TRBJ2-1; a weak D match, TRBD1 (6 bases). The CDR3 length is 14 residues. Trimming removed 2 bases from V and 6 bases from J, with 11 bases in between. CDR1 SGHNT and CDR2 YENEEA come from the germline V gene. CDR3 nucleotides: TGTGCCAGCAGCTTATCAGGGGCGGTCAATGAGCAGTTCTTC. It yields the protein CASSLSGAVNEQFF.

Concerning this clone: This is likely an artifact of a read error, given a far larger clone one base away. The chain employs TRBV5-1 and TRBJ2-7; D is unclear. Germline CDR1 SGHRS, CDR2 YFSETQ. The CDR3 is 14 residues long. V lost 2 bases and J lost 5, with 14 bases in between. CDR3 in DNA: TGCGCCAGCAGCTTAGCTGTTTGGACCGACGAGCAGTACTTC. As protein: CASSLAVWTDEQYF.

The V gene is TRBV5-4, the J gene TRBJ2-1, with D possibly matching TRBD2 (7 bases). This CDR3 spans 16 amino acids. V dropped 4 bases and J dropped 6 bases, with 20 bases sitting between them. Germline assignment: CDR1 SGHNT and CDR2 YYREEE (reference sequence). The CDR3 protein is CASSPPEGGNSNEQFF. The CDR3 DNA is TGTGCCAGCAGCCCGCCCGAGGGGGGGAATTCCAATGAGCAGTTCTTC.

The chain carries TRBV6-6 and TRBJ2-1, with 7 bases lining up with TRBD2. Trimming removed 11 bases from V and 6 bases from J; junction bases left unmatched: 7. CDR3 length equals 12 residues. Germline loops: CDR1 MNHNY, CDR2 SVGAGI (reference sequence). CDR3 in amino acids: CAVPSGGNEQFF. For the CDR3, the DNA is TGTGCCGTCCCATCGGGAGGCAATGAGCAGTTCTTC.

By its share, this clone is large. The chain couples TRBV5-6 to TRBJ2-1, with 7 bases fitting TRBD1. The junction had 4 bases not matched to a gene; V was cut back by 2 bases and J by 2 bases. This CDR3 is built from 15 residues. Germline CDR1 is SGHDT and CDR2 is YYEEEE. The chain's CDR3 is CASSLGDRAYNEQFF. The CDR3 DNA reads TGTGCCAGCAGCTTAGGCGACAGGGCCTACAATGAGCAGTTCTTC.

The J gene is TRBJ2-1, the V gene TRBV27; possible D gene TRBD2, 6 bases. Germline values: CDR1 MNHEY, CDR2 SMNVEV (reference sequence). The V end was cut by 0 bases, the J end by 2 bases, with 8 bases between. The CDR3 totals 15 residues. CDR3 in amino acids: CASSLSEGPYNEQFF. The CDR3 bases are TGTGCCAGCAGTTTATCGGAGGGACCCTACAATGAGCAGTTCTTC.

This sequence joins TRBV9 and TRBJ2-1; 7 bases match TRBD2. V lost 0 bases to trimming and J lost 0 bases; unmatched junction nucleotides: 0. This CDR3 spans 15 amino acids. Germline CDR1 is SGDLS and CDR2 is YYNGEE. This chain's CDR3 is CASSVGEGSYNEQFF. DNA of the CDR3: TGTGCCAGCAGCGTAGGGGAGGGCTCCTACAATGAGCAGTTCTTC.

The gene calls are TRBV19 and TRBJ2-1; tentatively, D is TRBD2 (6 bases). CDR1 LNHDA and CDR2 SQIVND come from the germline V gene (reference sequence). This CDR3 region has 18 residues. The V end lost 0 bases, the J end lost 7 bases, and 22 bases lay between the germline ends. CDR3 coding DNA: TGTGCCAGTAGTATAGATCGGGAGAACGAGGACTATCGGAATGAGCAGTTCTTC. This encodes CASSIDRENEDYRNEQFF.